This passage covers 20 T cell receptor beta chains from one sample sequenced in a study of memory B cells and T cells in multiple sclerosis. Sequenced by immunoSEQ multiplex PCR; TCRdb stores in-frame clones only, minus some. The sample lists under 50,000 clones, around 80% occurring once. No antigen has been assigned to these receptors. CFSE-dim autoproliferating and CFSE-high non-proliferating T cells from unstimulated culture were sequenced separately. Pooled replicate wells came from about 50 million CFSE-labeled PBMCs cultured around seven days without stimulus. The sequenced sample was PBMCs from blood kept in culture. The receptors come from a human donor with multiple sclerosis.

The chain uses TRBV7-9 and TRBJ2-3, with 13 bases that match TRBD2. The CDR3 is 15 residues long. Per germline, CDR1 SEHNR and CDR2 FQNEAQ (reference sequence). The V segment lost 5 bases and the J segment 3 bases; nucleotides outside the gene matches: 2. CDR3 loop: CASSQGLAGTDTQYF. CDR3 DNA: TGTGCCAGCAGCCAGGGACTAGCGGGGACAGATACGCAGTATTTT.

The gene calls are TRBV4-2 and TRBJ2-5; TRBD2 matches at 8 bases. Germline V gene data show CDR1 as LGHNA and CDR2 as YNFKEQ. V was clipped by 0 bases and J by 2 bases; unmatched bases: 5. This CDR3 spans 16 amino acids. The CDR3 bases are TGTGCCAGCAGCCAAGAGAGTCCGGGGGGGCAAGAGACCCAGTACTTC. Its protein product is CASSQESPGGQETQYF.

This clone was picked up one time. The V gene is TRBV7-2, the J gene TRBJ2-6; D remains unclear. CDR1 and CDR2 (germline): SGHTA, FQGNSA. The CDR3 loop spans 18 amino acids. V lost 2 bases and J lost 0, with 14 bases in between. The chain's CDR3 is CASSLQAGPFSGANVLTF. CDR3 DNA sequence: TGTGCCAGCAGCTTACAGGCAGGTCCGTTCTCTGGGGCCAACGTCCTGACTTTC.

There are a few counts of this clone. The chain employs TRBV6-6 and TRBJ2-7, with 7 bases aligning to TRBD1. The V segment lost 8 bases and the J segment 1 base; nucleotides outside the gene matches: 2. This CDR3 has 12 amino acids. Germline CDR1 MNHNY, CDR2 SVGAGI (reference sequence). The CDR3 here is CASGQVSYEQYF. The DNA of the CDR3 is TGTGCCAGCGGACAGGTGTCCTACGAGCAGTACTTC.

J is TRBJ1-5 and V is TRBV21-1. TRBV21-1 constitutes a pseudogene. This CDR3 is 16 amino acids long. CDR3 bases: TGTGCCAGCAGCAAAAATGCCCATAGGGATAGTCAGCCCCAGCATTTT. This encodes CASSKNAHRDSQPQHF.

The rearrangement joins TRBV27 to TRBJ1-5; D uncertain. Germline values: CDR1 MNHEY, CDR2 SMNVEV (reference sequence). This CDR3 contains 14 residues. V was trimmed by 3 bases and J by 7 bases, leaving 13 bases between them. The CDR3 loop reads CASSLAGIQQPQHF. The CDR3 DNA reads as TGTGCCAGCAGTTTGGCCGGGATTCAACAGCCCCAGCATTTT.

The table lists this clone with a few counts. The gene calls are TRBV27 and TRBJ2-3, with 9 nucleotides matching TRBD2. This CDR3 contains 14 residues. Trimming removed 3 bases from V and 4 bases from J; junction bases left unmatched: 2. The V gene's germline CDR1 is MNHEY and CDR2 SMNVEV (reference sequence). DNA of the CDR3: TGTGCCAGCAGTTTGACTAGCGGTGCAGATACGCAGTATTTT. Translation: CASSLTSGADTQYF.

This chain links TRBV4-3 with TRBJ1-2; no definite D call. The ends were cut back, 4 bases at V and 3 bases at J, with 15 bases in the middle. CDR1 and CDR2 (germline): LGHNA, YSLEER. The CDR3 length is 15 residues. CDR3 region: CASSRLLAMDYGYTF. Written as DNA, the CDR3 is TGCGCCAGCAGCCGCCTCCTGGCCATGGACTATGGCTACACCTTC.

The rearrangement joins TRBV25-1 to TRBJ2-5, with 9 positions matching TRBD1. This CDR3 comprises 15 residues. Germline-derived CDR1 and CDR2 are MGHDK and SYGVNS. V dropped 4 bases and J dropped 4; count of bases not matched to a gene: 7. CDR3 in amino acids: CASSGHRGPGETQYF. For the CDR3, the DNA is TGTGCCAGCAGTGGGCACAGGGGGCCGGGAGAGACCCAGTACTTC.

The genes are TRBV10-3 and TRBJ1-2; 7 bases match TRBD1. CDR1 and CDR2 from the germline V gene are ENHRY and SYGVKD. CDR3 size: 14 residues. Losses at the gene ends were 6 bases for V and 4 bases for J; bases not matched to a gene: 8. The CDR3 DNA reads as TGTGCCATCAGGGAAATACAGGGGACCTATGGCTACACCTTC. It codes for CAIREIQGTYGYTF.

The gene calls are TRBV6-5 and TRBJ1-1, with a weak D call TRBD1 (5 bases). Germline V gene data show CDR1 as MNHEY and CDR2 as SVGAGI. This CDR3 is built from 16 residues. The V end lost 4 bases, the J end lost 1 base, and 16 bases lay between the germline ends. In nucleotides, the CDR3 is TGTGCCAGCAGTTTTTGGGGGGGGGTAGAGAACACTGAAGCTTTCTTT. It yields the protein CASSFWGGVENTEAFF.

The rearrangement links TRBV19 to TRBJ1-5; 7 bases match TRBD1. The trim removed 8 bases at V and 7 bases at J, leaving 5 bases unmatched. CDR1 is LNHDA and CDR2 is SQIVND in the germline V gene (reference sequence). CDR3 length: 12 amino acids. This CDR3 reads CASATGRQPQHF. The DNA for the CDR3 is TGTGCCAGTGCGACAGGGAGGCAGCCCCAGCATTTT.

This clone was seen a single time. The chain joins TRBV6-5 to TRBJ1-6; weak D call: TRBD1 (5 bases). CDR3 length: 16 residues. The V end lost 4 bases, the J end lost 0 bases, and 10 bases lay between the germline ends. Germline CDR1 reads MNHEY; CDR2 reads SVGAGI. The CDR3 is CASSSLQVSYNSPLHF. The CDR3 DNA reads as TGTGCCAGCAGTTCACTACAGGTCTCCTATAATTCACCCCTCCACTTT.

The chain employs TRBV11-3 and TRBJ2-2, with 7 bases matching TRBD1. This CDR3 contains 15 residues. The V gene end was trimmed by 5 bases and the J gene end by 1 base; junction bases not matched to a gene: 4. The germline V gene encodes CDR1 SGHNT and CDR2 YENEEA. The CDR3 sequence: CASSRTGLNTGELFF. The DNA of the CDR3 is TGTGCCAGCAGCCGGACAGGTTTGAACACCGGGGAGCTGTTTTTT.

This chain links TRBV18 with TRBJ1-5; possible D gene TRBD1, 5 bases. The CDR3 runs 13 residues. Deletions cut 4 bases from V and 10 bases from J, with 14 bases between. Germline CDR1 and CDR2: KGHSH and LQKENI. The CDR3 is CASSQGQMRPQHF. As DNA, the CDR3 is TGTGCCAGCTCACAGGGGCAAATGCGCCCCCAGCATTTT.

This clone was observed a handful of times. V and J are TRBV5-8 and TRBJ1-6; no clear D. Trimming removed 1 base at V and 7 bases at J, with 15 bases between. The CDR3 sequence is 16 residues long. Germline-derived CDR1 and CDR2 are SGHTS and YDEGEE. CDR3 loop: CASSLPVGPFNSPLHF. The CDR3 DNA sequence: TGTGCCAGCAGCTTGCCCGTCGGTCCTTTCAATTCACCCCTCCACTTT.

The chain carries TRBV19 and TRBJ2-1; no firm D call. Germline CDR1 LNHDA, CDR2 SQIVND (reference sequence). Trimming took 1 base from V and 8 from J, leaving 12 bases between them. The CDR3 contains 14 residues. CDR3: CASSIAGRSYEQFF. The CDR3 region has the DNA TGTGCCAGTAGTATAGCGGGCAGGTCCTATGAGCAGTTCTTC.

This chain links TRBV6-1 with TRBJ1-5, with no clear D. The CDR3 spans 15 residues. Germline V gives CDR1 MNHNS, CDR2 SASEGT. Trimming left V 7 bases short and J 1 base short, with 14 bases between. The DNA for the CDR3 is TGTGCCAGCACCTTTACGGGGTCAAGCAATCAGCCCCAGCATTTT. The encoded protein is CASTFTGSSNQPQHF.

The rearrangement links TRBV20-1 to TRBJ1-1; D unresolved. V was shortened by 5 bases and J by 5 bases, with 9 bases between the two germline ends. From germline, CDR1 is DFQATT and CDR2 SNEGSKA (reference sequence). The CDR3 is made up of 11 amino acids. Here the CDR3 reads CSALDRTEAFF. The CDR3 bases are TGCAGTGCTCTTGACCGGACTGAAGCTTTCTTT.

This rearrangement joins TRBV7-6 to TRBJ2-3; 12 bases align to TRBD2. The CDR3 consists of 16 residues. Germline V gene data show CDR1 as SGHVS and CDR2 as FNYEAQ. V gave up 7 bases and J gave up 0 bases; unmatched junction bases: 5. The chain's CDR3 is CASTTGTSGSTDTQYF. CDR3 coding DNA: TGTGCCAGCACCACAGGGACTAGCGGGAGCACAGATACGCAGTATTTT. Combining the CDR3 with reference TRBV7-6 and TRBJ2-3 gives the whole variable domain GAGVSQSPRYKVTKRGQDVALRCDPISGHVSLYWYRQALGQGPEFLTYFNYEAQQDKSGLPNDRFSAERPEGSISTLTIQRTEQRDSAMYRCASTTGTSGSTDTQYFGPGTRLTVL.